Described below is a single TCR beta chain sequence and its context. The antigen is undetermined. TCRdb's table, derived via immunoSEQ multiplex PCR, lists solely in-frame clones and lacks some. The repertoire holds 35,000 or so clones, with about 85% as singletons. The data originate from a study of T cells in narcolepsy. Study as a whole: Enrolled donors included narcolepsy type 1 or type 2 patients and healthy controls.

Study-wide results and limits: Same-patient CSF and blood CD4+ T cell clonotypes included HCRT-specific and TRIB2-specific autoreactive ones. Blood of same and different patients, but not healthy controls, reportedly held recurring autoreactive clonotypes. In some patient and control memory CD4+ samples, autoreactive clones were absent.

Input material: CD45RA- memory CD4+ T cells from PBMCs. This TCR derives from a human donor with narcolepsy.

The chain's CDR3 is CASSLGLAGTDTQYF. The CDR3 nucleotides are TGTGCCAGCAGCTTGGGACTAGCGGGCACAGATACGCAGTATTTT. The rearrangement uses TRBV5-4 and TRBJ2-3, with 9 bases aligning to TRBD2. The CDR3 has 15 residues. Trimming at V came to 0 bases and at J to 1 base, leaving 0 bases not matched to a gene. Germline V CDR1 and CDR2: SGHNT, YYREEE (reference sequence).